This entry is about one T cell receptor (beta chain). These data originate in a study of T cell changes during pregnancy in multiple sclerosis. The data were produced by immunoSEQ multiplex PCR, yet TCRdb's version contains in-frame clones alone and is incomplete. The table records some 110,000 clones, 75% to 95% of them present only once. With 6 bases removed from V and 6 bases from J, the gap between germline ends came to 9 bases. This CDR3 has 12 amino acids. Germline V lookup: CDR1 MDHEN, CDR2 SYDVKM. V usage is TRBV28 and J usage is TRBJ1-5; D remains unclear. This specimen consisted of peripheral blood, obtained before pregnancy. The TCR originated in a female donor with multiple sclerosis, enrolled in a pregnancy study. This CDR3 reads CASSQDGQPQHF. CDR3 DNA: TGTGCCAGCAGCCAGGATGGTCAGCCCCAGCATTTT.